Reported below is one T cell receptor (beta chain). The data belong to a study of blood T cell repertoires in COVID-19. In the authors' workflow: Reference gene primer amplification yielded estimated nucleated cell counts. Sequencing used immunoSEQ multiplex PCR; TCRdb keeps in-frame clones, though not all of them. V and J calls and clone size follow that table, whereas D and trimming were derived from the DNA. The sample shows about 140,000 clones, around 90% of them seen only once. The CDR3 is made up of 14 amino acids. The germline gives CDR1 SGHTA, CDR2 FQGNSA. After removal of 4 bases from V and 7 bases from J, the junction contained 7 bases not matched to a gene.

The sample taken for sequencing was peripheral blood. The TCR sequence derives from a man in his 70s with acute or convalescent COVID-19. The rearrangement joins TRBV7-2 to TRBJ1-5; TRBD1 aligns across 7 bases. The CDR3: CASSSLQGEQPQHF. CDR3 in DNA: TGTGCCAGCAGCTCTCTGCAGGGGGAACAGCCCCAGCATTTT.